This paragraph reports one TCR beta chain. The data are from a study of blood T cell repertoires in COVID-19. Across the whole study: The origin of the acute and convalescent COVID-19 samples was the United States, Italy and Spain. T cells, B-cell-depleted T cells, or PBMCs provided the cDNA or gDNA that served as material.

V lost 3 bases to trimming and J lost 7 bases, with 19 bases between them. The CDR3 sequence is 17 residues long. Germline CDR1 SGHVS, CDR2 FQNEAQ. The data were produced by immunoSEQ multiplex PCR, yet TCRdb's version contains in-frame clones alone and is incomplete. In the table there are under 250,000 clones, around 80% of which are singletons. V usage is TRBV7-8 and J usage is TRBJ1-6; D is possibly TRBD1 (6 bases). This sequence was found in a woman between 40 and 50 years old with acute or convalescent COVID-19. The material sequenced was peripheral blood. The CDR3 here is CASSFLTGPVGNSPLHF. The CDR3, as DNA: TGTGCCAGCAGCTTCCTGACAGGCCCCGTAGGAAATTCACCCCTCCACTTT. Drawing the rest from reference TRBV7-8 and TRBJ1-6, the complete variable domain is GAGVSQSPRYKVAKRGQDVALRCDPISGHVSLFWYQQALGQGPEFLTYFQNEAQLDKSGLPSDRFFAERPEGSVSTLKIQRTQQEDSAVYLCASSFLTGPVGNSPLHFGNGTRLTVT.